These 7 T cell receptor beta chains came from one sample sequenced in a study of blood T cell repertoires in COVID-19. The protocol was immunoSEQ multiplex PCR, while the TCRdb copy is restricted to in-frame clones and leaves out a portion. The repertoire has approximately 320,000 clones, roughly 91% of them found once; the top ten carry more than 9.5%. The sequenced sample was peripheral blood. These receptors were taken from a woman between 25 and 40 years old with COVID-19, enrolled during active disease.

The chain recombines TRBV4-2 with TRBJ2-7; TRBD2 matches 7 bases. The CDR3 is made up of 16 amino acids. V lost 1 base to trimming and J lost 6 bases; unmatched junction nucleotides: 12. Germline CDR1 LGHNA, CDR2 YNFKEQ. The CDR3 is CASSQVGEGGFGEQYF. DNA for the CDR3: TGTGCCAGCAGCCAAGTAGGGGAGGGCGGATTCGGCGAGCAGTACTTC.

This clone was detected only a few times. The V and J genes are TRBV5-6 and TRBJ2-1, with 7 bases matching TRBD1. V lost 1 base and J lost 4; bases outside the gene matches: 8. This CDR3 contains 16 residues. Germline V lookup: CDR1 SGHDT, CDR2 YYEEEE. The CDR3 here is CASSLRTGAKYNEQFF. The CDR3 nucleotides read TGTGCCAGCAGCTTGCGTACAGGGGCAAAATACAATGAGCAGTTCTTC.

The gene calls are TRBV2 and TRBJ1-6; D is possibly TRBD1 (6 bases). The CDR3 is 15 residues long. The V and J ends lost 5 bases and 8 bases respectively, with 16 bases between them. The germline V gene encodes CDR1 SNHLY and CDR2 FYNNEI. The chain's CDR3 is CASSTNQGRDSPLHF. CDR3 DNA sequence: TGTGCCAGCAGTACGAATCAGGGGCGGGATTCACCCCTCCACTTT. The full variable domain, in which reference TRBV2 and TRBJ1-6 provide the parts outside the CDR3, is EPEVTQTPSHQVTQMGQEVILRCVPISNHLYFYWYRQILGQKVEFLVSFYNNEISEKSEIFDDQFSVERPDGSNFTLKIRSTKLEDSAMYFCASSTNQGRDSPLHFGNGTRLTVT.

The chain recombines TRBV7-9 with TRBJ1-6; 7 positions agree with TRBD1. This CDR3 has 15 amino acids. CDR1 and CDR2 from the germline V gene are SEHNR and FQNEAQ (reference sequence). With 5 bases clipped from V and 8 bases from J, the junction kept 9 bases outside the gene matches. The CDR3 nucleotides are TGTGCCAGCAGCCCTACCGGGACAGTTCATTCACCCCTCCACTTT. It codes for CASSPTGTVHSPLHF.

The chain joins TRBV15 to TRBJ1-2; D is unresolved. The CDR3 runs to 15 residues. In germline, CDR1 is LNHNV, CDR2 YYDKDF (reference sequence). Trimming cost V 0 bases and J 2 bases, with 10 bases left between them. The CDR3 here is CATSRDTMRNYGYTF. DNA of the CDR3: TGTGCCACCAGCAGAGATACGATGAGGAACTATGGCTACACCTTC.

CDR3 sequence reads: CASMIPGDNSPLHF. The CDR3 nucleotides are TGTGCCAGCATGATCCCGGGTGATAATTCACCCCTCCACTTT. This chain uses TRBV6-4 with TRBJ1-6; D remains ambiguous. The CDR3 runs to 14 residues. The V gene lost 7 bases and the J gene lost 5 bases, with 12 bases spanning the gap. The germline V gene encodes CDR1 MRHNA and CDR2 SNTAGT.

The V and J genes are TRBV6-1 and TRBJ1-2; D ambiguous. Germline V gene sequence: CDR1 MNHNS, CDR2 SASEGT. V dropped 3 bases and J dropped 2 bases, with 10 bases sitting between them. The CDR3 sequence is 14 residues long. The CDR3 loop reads CASSEVPGNYGYTF. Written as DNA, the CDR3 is TGTGCCAGCAGTGAGGTACCAGGCAACTATGGCTACACCTTC.